This T cell receptor (beta chain) emerged from a study of shared clonotypes between healthy human individuals (TCRdb year 2020). In the study overall: The cohort included three men and a couple of women between 18 and 49 years of age. Per donor, three plates each were used for CD4 naive and CD4 memory, two for CD8 naive, and one for CD8 memory. To increase sequencing depth and limit assay-specific biases, TCR repertoire library preparation and sequencing were carried out by different laboratories using diverse techniques. To estimate repertoire size and how much clonotype sharing occurs between individuals, the study deeply sequenced the blood TCR repertoires of several healthy adults. Each donor's leukapheresis produced roughly between about 0.8 and 8.9 billion PBMCs. Results and caveats for the whole study, not just this receptor: Naive subsets generally had larger estimated clonotype richness than memory subsets did. Across a handful of donors, approximately 5% of naive CD4, 3% to 4% of naive CD8, 2.3% of memory CD4, and around 0.4% of memory CD8 clonotypes were shared. Higher generation probabilities were observed for clonotypes shared by all four sorted-subset donors than for non-shared clonotypes. Sampling was limited to blood, and TCR repertoires in tissue likely differ from TCR repertoires in blood. The genetic and exposure-history diversity represented was limited by the small number of donors. Pairwise subsampling led to the expectation that sequencing depth would affect the degree of clonotype sharing among donors. Incomplete sequencing was indicated by rarefaction of sorted-subset datasets, despite the large sequencing depth.

CD8 naive samples consisted of CD45RO-negative cells that were positively selected for CCR7, yielding a CD45RA+CCR7+ population without TemRA cells. Donors were healthy HIV-negative adults with no recently reported acute infections or vaccinations. Only Caucasian adults living in Nashville, Tennessee, USA were represented among the donors. After blood collection by leukapheresis, PBMCs were isolated using Ficoll-Histopaque density gradient centrifugation and then cryopreserved in the vapor phase of liquid nitrogen. Purity and quantity of every magnetically sorted T cell population were checked by analytical flow cytometry. Each sorted fraction had its genomic DNA isolated and then quantified by UV absorbance on a Nanodrop 2000c. As regards this clone: This receptor's antigen is unknown. The sample holds no much larger clone one base away, and base qualities are not on file.

Based on the germline V gene (reference sequence), the CDR1 and CDR2 sequences are MNHEY and SMNVEV. The CDR3 goes from the cysteine to the phenylalanine over 11 residues. Only the CDR3 DNA is retained, 33 bases long and in frame from the first base. The V end loses 7 bases and the J end loses 3 bases, and a stretch of 7 bases separates them. Using the deep immunoSEQ assay, multiplex PCR amplified TCR CDR3 regions from genomic DNA. Extracted genomic DNA from each cell subset was spread evenly across all wells of several immunoSEQ 96-well plates, with each plate serving as a replicate. For sorted subsets, each replicate PCR was loaded with about 0.2 ug genomic DNA, equivalent to about 30,000 T cell genomes. The purified libraries were quantified using a Qubit 3.0 fluorometer, sized with a Bioanalyzer 2100, and then quantified again using the KAPA Library Quantification kit. A separate single-read 150-cycle Illumina NextSeq 550 flow cell was used to sequence each immunoSEQ 96-well plate. In the paper's pipeline: Because the immunoSEQ output included only junctional sequences and no quality scores, the filtering could not be the same as the filtering used for full-length reads. To assign V/J genes and CDR3, sequences were annotated using PyIR, a Python wrapper for IgBLAST v1.9, with IMGT germline references. Reads with weak V/J assignments (E-value above 1e-6), missing CDR3, stop codons, out-of-frame junctions, or ambiguous translated residues were removed. V3J clonotypes were defined as sequences sharing the same inferred V gene, J gene, and CDR3 amino acid sequence. To compute the percentage overlap between repertoires, the number of shared unique clonotypes was divided by the size of the smaller repertoire. Repertoire richness was assessed with RTK rarefaction, the Chao1 estimator, and Recon v2.1 estimates of unobserved clonotypes. Generation probabilities were computed with OLGA for all TCRbeta clonotypes obtained by the gDNA method from a handful of donors. Held by TCRdb, this immuneACCESS table contains in-frame sequences only and omits some clones. Under half of the omission traces to an unresolved V gene where checked; the cause of the rest is unknown. V, J and clone size reflect that table, while D and trimming were determined from the DNA. In all, the sample holds some 1,900,000 clones, and about 95% of those were seen once. More than 0.9% of the sample comes from the top ten.

The specimen was naive CD8+ T cells sorted from blood. The cell subset or site label, read with the paper, signifies: CD45RA+CCR7+. The chain couples TRBV27 to TRBJ2-7, with the D gene call left open. The clonotype comes from a man aged 18 to 30 in good health. The CDR3 loop reads CASMQNYEQYF. In nucleotide form, the sequence is TGTGCCAGCATGCAGAACTACGAGCAGTACTTC.